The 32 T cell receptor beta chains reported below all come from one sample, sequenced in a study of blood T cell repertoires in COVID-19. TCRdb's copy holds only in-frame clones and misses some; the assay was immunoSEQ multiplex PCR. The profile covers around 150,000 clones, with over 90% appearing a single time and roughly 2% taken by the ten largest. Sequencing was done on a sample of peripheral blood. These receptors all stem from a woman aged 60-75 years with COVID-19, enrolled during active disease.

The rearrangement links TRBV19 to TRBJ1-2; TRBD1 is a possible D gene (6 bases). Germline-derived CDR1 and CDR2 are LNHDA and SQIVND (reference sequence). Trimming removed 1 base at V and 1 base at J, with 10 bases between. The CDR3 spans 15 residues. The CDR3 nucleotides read TGTGCCAGTAGTATAGTACGGACAGTTAACTATGGCTACACCTTC. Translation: CASSIVRTVNYGYTF.

For the CDR3, the DNA is TGTGCCACCAGCAGCTCACTAGCGGGGGGTCCCTCTTTTCCCTACGAGCAGTACTTC. Protein product: CATSSSLAGGPSFPYEQYF. This rearrangement joins TRBV15 to TRBJ2-7; 12 bases align to TRBD2. CDR3 length: 19 amino acids. CDR1 is LNHNV, CDR2 YYDKDF, per germline (reference sequence). Trimming took 3 bases from V and 2 from J; bases not matched to a gene: 14.

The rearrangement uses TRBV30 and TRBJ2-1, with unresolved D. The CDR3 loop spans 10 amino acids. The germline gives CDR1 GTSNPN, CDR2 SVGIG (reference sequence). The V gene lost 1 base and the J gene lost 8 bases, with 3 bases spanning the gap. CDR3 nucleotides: TGTGCCTGGAGTGCATATGAGCAGTTCTTC. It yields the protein CAWSAYEQFF.

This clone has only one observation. In DNA, the CDR3 is TGCGCCAGCAGCCCTAGGACAGGGGGCGCTTCCCGCTCCTACGAGCAGTACTTC. Amino acid sequence: CASSPRTGGASRSYEQYF. The chain employs TRBV4-1 and TRBJ2-7; 11 bases agree with TRBD1. The CDR3 has 18 residues. CDR1 and CDR2 from the germline V gene are MGHRA and YSYEKL. V shed 4 bases and J 0 bases; nucleotides not matched to a gene: 11.

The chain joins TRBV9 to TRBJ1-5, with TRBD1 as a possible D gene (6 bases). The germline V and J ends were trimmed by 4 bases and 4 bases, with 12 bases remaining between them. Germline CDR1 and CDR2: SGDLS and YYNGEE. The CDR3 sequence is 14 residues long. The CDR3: CASSIQGGNQPQHF. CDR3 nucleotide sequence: TGTGCCAGCAGCATACAGGGAGGGAATCAGCCCCAGCATTTT.

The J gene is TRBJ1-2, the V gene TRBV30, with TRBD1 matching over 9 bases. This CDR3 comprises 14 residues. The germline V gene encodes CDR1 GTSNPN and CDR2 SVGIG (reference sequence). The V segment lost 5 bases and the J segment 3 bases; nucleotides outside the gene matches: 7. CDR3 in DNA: TGTGCCTGGCGGTACCGGGACAGGGACTATGGCTACACCTTC. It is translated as CAWRYRDRDYGYTF.

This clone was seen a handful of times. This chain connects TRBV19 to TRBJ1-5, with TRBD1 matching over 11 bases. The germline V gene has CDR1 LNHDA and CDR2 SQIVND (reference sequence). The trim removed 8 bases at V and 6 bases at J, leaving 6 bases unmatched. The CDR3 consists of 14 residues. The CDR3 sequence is CASGGTGGFQPQHF. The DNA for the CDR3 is TGTGCCAGTGGCGGGACAGGGGGTTTTCAGCCCCAGCATTTT.

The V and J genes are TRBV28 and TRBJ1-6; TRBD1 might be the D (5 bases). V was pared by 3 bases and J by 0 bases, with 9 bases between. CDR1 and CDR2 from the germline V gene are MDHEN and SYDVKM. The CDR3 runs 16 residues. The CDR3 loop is CASSLGGSSYNSPLHF. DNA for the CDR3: TGTGCCAGCAGTTTGGGGGGGAGCTCCTATAATTCACCCCTCCACTTT.

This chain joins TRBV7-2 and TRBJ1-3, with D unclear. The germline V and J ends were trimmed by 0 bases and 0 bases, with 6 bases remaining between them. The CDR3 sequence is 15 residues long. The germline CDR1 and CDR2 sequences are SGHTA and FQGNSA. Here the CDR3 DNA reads TGTGCCAGCAGCTTAGCGCGAATCTCTGGAAACACCATATATTTT. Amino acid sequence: CASSLARISGNTIYF.

The CDR3 spells CASSYARGRSPLHF. The CDR3 nucleotides read TGTGCCAGCAGTTACGCCAGGGGGCGATCACCCCTCCACTTT. The rearrangement joins TRBV6-5 to TRBJ1-6, with 8 bases lining up with TRBD1. The CDR3 has 14 residues. The V and J ends lost 2 bases and 10 bases, in that order; junction bases with no gene match: 4. Germline V CDR1 and CDR2: MNHEY, SVGAGI.

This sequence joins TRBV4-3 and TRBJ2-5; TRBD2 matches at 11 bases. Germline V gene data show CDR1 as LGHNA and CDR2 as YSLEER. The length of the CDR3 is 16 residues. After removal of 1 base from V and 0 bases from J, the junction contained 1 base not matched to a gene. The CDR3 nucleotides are TGCGCCAGCAGCCAAGGGACTAGCGGGTACCAAGAGACCCAGTACTTC. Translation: CASSQGTSGYQETQYF.

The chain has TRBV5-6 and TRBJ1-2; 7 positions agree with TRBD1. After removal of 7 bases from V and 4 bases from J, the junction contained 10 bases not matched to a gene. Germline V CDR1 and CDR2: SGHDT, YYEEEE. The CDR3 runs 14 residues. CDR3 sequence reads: CASGREGALYGYTF. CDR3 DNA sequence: TGTGCCAGCGGGCGGGAGGGGGCCCTCTATGGCTACACCTTC.

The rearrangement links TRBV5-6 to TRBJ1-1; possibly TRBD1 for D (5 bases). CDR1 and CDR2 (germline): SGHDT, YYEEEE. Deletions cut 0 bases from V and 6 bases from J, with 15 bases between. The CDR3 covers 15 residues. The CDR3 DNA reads TGTGCCAGCAGCTTGGATCGGGGGTCCCTCGCTGAAGCTTTCTTT. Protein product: CASSLDRGSLAEAFF.

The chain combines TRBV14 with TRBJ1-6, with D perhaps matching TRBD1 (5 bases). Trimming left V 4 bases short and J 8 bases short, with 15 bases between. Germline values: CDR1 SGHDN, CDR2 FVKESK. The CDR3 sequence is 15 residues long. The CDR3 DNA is TGTGCCAGCAGCCTCTGGGGTCAGGGATATTCACCCCTCCACTTT. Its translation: CASSLWGQGYSPLHF.

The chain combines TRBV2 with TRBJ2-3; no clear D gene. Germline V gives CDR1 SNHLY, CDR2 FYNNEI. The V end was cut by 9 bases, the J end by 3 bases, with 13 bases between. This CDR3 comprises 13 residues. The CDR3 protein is CASRKSRTDTQYF. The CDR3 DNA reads TGTGCCAGTAGGAAGTCTAGGACAGATACGCAGTATTTT.

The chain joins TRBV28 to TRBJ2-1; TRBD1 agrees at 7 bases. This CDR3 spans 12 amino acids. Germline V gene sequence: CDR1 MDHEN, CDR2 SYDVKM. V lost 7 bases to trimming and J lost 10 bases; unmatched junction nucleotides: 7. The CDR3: CASTDRVREQFF. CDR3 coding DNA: TGTGCCAGCACAGACAGGGTGCGCGAGCAGTTCTTC. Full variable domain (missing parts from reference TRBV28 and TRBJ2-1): DVKVTQSSRYLVKRTGEKVFLECVQDMDHENMFWYRQDPGLGLRLIYFSYDVKMKEKGDIPEGYSVSREKKERFSLILESASTNQTSMYLCASTDRVREQFFGPGTRLTVL.

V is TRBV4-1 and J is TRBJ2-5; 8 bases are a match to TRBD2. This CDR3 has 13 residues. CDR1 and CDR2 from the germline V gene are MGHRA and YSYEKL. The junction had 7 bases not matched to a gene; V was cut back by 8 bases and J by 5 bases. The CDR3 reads CASARGGRETQYF. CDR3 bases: TGCGCCAGCGCCCGGGGGGGAAGGGAGACCCAGTACTTC.

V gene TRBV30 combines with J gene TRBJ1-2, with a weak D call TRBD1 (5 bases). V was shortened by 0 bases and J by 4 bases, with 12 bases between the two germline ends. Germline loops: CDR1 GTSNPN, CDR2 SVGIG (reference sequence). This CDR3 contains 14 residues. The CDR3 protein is CAWSVRMGGYGYTF. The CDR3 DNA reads TGTGCCTGGAGTGTACGCATGGGGGGCTATGGCTACACCTTC.

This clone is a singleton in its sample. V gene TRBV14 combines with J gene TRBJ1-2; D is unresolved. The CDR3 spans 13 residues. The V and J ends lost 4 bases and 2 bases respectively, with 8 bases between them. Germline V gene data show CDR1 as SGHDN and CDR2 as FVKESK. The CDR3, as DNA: TGTGCCAGCAGCCGTTACAGCAACTATGGCTACACCTTC. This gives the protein CASSRYSNYGYTF.

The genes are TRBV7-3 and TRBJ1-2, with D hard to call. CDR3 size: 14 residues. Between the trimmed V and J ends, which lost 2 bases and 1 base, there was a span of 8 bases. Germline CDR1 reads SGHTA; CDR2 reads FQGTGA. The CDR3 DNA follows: TGTGCCAGCAGCTTAGGCCCTCTTAACTATGGCTACACCTTC. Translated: CASSLGPLNYGYTF.

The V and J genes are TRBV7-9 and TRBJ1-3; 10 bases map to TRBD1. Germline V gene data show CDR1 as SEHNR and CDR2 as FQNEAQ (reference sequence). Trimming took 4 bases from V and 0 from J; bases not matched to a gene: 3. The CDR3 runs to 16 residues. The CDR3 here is CASSSRTGGSGNTIYF. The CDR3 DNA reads TGTGCCAGCAGCTCCCGGACAGGGGGCTCTGGAAACACCATATATTTT.

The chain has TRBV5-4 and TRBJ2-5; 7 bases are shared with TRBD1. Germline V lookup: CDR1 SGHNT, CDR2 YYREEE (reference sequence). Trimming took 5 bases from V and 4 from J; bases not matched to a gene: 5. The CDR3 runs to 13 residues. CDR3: CASSRDSSETQYF. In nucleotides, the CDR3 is TGTGCCAGCAGTCGGGACAGCTCAGAGACCCAGTACTTC.

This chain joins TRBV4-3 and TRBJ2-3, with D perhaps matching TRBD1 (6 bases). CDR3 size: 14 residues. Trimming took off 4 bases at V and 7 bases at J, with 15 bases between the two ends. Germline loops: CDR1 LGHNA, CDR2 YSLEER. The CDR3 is CASSLGTGQNTQYF. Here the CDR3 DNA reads TGCGCCAGCAGCCTAGGGACGGGACAAAATACGCAGTATTTT.

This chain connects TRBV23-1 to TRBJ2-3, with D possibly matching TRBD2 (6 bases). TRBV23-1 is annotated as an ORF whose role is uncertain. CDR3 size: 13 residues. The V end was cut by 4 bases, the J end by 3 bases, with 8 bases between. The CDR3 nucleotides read TGCGCCAGCAGTCTCCGGGGGACAGATACGCAGTATTTT. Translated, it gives CASSLRGTDTQYF.

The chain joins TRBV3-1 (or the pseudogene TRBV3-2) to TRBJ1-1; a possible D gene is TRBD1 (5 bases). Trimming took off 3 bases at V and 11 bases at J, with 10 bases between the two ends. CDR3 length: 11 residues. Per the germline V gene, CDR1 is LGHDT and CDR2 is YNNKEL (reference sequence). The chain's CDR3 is CASSQLGGAFF. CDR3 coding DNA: TGTGCCAGCAGCCAGTTGGGGGGGGCTTTCTTT.

CDR3 in amino acids: CASSKTGGMEKLFF. The CDR3 DNA reads TGTGCCAGCAGCAAGACAGGGGGTATGGAAAAACTGTTTTTT. The genes are TRBV7-2 and TRBJ1-4; 9 bases are shared with TRBD1. V shed 5 bases and J 8 bases; nucleotides not matched to a gene: 6. Germline V lookup: CDR1 SGHTA, CDR2 FQGNSA. CDR3 size: 14 residues.

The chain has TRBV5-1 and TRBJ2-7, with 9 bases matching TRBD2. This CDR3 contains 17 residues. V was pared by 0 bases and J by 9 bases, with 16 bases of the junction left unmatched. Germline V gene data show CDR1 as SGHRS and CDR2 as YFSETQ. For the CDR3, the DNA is TGCGCCAGCAGCTTGGCCTCCTCGGCGGGGGGGGGACTTGTGCAGTACTTC. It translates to CASSLASSAGGGLVQYF.

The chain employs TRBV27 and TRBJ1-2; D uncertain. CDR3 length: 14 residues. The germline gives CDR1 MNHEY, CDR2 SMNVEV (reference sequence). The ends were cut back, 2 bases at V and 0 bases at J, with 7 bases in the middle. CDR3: CASSLRRANYGYTF. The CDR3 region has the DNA TGTGCCAGCAGTTTACGAAGAGCTAACTATGGCTACACCTTC.

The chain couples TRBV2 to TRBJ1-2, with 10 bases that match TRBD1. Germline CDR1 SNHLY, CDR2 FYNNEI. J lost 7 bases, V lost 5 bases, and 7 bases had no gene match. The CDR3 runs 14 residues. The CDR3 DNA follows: TGTGCCAGCAGTCCAGCCGGACAGGGGGGTGGCTACACCTTC. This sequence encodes CASSPAGQGGGYTF.

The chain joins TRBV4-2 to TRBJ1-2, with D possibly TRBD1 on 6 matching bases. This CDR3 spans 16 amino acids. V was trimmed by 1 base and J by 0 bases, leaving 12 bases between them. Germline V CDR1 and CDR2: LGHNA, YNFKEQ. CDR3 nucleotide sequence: TGTGCCAGCAGCCAAGGAAGGGGGGGGTCTAACTATGGCTACACCTTC. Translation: CASSQGRGGSNYGYTF.

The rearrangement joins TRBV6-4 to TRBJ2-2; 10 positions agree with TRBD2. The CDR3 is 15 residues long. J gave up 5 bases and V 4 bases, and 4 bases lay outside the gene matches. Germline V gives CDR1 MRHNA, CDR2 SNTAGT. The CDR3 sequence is CASSALSGGTGELFF. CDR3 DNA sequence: TGTGCCAGCAGTGCCCTTAGCGGGGGGACCGGGGAGCTGTTTTTT.

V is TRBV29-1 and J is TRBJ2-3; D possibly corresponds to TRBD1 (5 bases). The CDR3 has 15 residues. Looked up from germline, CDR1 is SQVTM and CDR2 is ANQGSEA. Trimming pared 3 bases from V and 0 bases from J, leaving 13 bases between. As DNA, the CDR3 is TGCAGCGTTGAGGACAATCTCCCTAGCACAGATACGCAGTATTTT. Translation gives CSVEDNLPSTDTQYF.